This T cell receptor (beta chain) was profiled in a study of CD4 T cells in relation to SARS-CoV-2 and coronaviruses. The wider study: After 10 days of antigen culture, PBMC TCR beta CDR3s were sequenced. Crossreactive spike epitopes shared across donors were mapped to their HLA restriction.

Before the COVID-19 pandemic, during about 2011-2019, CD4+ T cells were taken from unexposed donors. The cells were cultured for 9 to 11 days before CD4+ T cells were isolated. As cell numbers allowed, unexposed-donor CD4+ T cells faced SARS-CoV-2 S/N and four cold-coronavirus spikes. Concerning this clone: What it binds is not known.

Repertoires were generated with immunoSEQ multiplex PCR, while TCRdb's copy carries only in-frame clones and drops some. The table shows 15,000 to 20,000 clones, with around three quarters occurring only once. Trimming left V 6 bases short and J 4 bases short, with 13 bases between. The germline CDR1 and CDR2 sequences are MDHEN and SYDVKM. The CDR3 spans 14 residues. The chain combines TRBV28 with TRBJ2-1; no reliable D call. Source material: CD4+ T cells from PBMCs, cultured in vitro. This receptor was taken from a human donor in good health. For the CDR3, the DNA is TGTGCCAGCAGAGAGCCGGCCCTATACAATGAGCAGTTCTTC. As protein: CASREPALYNEQFF.